This TCR beta chain is from a study of blood T cell repertoires in COVID-19. Germline values: CDR1 SGHNT, CDR2 YYREEE (reference sequence). V lost 4 bases and J 2 bases, leaving 21 bases between the germline ends. This CDR3 has 17 amino acids. The assay was immunoSEQ multiplex PCR, and TCRdb's table has in-frame clones only and misses some. The table shows 200,000 or so clones, with 80% to 90% occurring only once. Sequenced material: peripheral blood. The V call is TRBV5-4, the J call TRBJ2-5; TRBD1 is a possible D gene (6 bases). The receptor's source is a man aged 55-75 years with acute or convalescent COVID-19. CDR3 loop: CASSPAPGTPWQETQYF. CDR3 bases: TGTGCCAGCAGCCCGGCCCCCGGGACACCCTGGCAAGAGACCCAGTACTTC.